A selection of T cell receptor beta chains follows, all from one sample in a study of blood T cell repertoires in COVID-19. Sequencing was performed with immunoSEQ multiplex PCR; in TCRdb, only in-frame clones are kept and a portion is missing. The repertoire consists of roughly 250,000 clones, with 88% occurring once and the leading ten covering around 2.2%. The sequencing input was peripheral blood. The receptor set was obtained from a woman aged 40 to 50 who had recovered from COVID-19. Both conserved end residues are part of each CDR3. Size values are once, few and many counts, or a class for expanded clones, and some rows have none.

v_call	clone_size	j_call	cdr3_aa
TRBV18	.	TRBJ2-7	CASSPDSYEQYF
TRBV6-5	.	TRBJ2-5	CASMTFPETQYF
TRBV5-8	.	TRBJ1-4	CASPSTTTNEKLFF
TRBV19	.	TRBJ1-2	CASMKRDRDGYTF
TRBV6-2/TRBV6-3	.	TRBJ1-5	CASSPQGRQPQHF
TRBV19	.	TRBJ1-5	CASSSDRLQPQHF
TRBV7-3	.	TRBJ2-1	CASSLGTAYNEQFF
TRBV6-2/TRBV6-3	.	TRBJ2-2	CASSYLRSTGELFF
TRBV6-5	.	TRBJ2-5	CASRMTEQETQYF
TRBV11-3	.	TRBJ2-7	CASSAASGAQYF
TRBV7-3	.	TRBJ1-6	CASSFSGQANSPLHF
TRBV20-1	once	TRBJ1-2	CSVRVDYGYTF
TRBV20-1	.	TRBJ2-7	CSASGGLAAYEQYF
TRBV28	.	TRBJ1-2	CASREGTGNGYTF
TRBV3-1/TRBV3-2	.	TRBJ2-5	CASSQDWGLGKETQYF
TRBV6-2/TRBV6-3	once	TRBJ2-5	CASSYGSGGPQETQYF
TRBV21-1	.	TRBJ1-2	CASTQKRRTGGQDYGYTF
TRBV25-1	few	TRBJ1-6	CASSESGGRSNSPLHF
TRBV5-4	many	TRBJ1-2	CASSLEPGDIYGYTF
TRBV7-6	.	TRBJ2-5	CASSLASGSSETQYF
TRBV19	.	TRBJ1-1	CASSSRQGMNTEAFF
TRBV18	once	TRBJ2-1	CASSPDRGGGAKNEQFF
TRBV5-1	once	TRBJ2-3	CASSLIPGLAGEGNTQYF
TRBV7-9	.	TRBJ2-5	CASSPQGNQETQYF
TRBV5-5	.	TRBJ2-7	CASSRSYEQYF
TRBV7-8	.	TRBJ2-3	CASSLAPGRTDTQYF
TRBV5-6	.	TRBJ2-6	CASRQGAGANVLTF
TRBV7-8	.	TRBJ2-3	CASVRGAADTQYF
TRBV4-2	.	TRBJ1-2	CASSQDWGTGGFYGYTF
TRBV28	.	TRBJ2-3	CASSSNQGRTDTQYF
TRBV27	.	TRBJ2-3	CASMNWEPHTDTQYF
TRBV6-6	.	TRBJ2-1	CASIHTNRGRFNEQFF
TRBV24-1	.	TRBJ2-1	CATSERGTGGYNEQFF
TRBV18	.	TRBJ2-7	CASSPSAGRSYEQYF
TRBV30	.	TRBJ2-4	CAWSGQGITKNIQYF
TRBV21-1	.	TRBJ1-2	CASRDRGNYGYTF
TRBV7-9	.	TRBJ2-7	CASSFGQGSYEQYF
TRBV20-1	.	TRBJ2-5	CSASGIRGRPQETQYF
TRBV18	.	TRBJ2-1	CASSLNNEQFF
TRBV12-3/TRBV12-4	.	TRBJ1-5	CASSWTAPKPQHF
TRBV6-5	.	TRBJ2-7	CASSWAGSEQYF
TRBV24-1	.	TRBJ2-1	CATSGGTSGRASRQFF
TRBV6-5	.	TRBJ2-7	CASSYSTGQGIDEQYF
TRBV11-2	.	TRBJ2-7	CASSLDSAGRVNEQYF
TRBV7-9	.	TRBJ2-2	CASSLGQAGAGELFF
TRBV7-2	.	TRBJ2-7	CASSKEASGSNEQYF